These 20 T cell receptor beta chains were all obtained from the same sample, sequenced in a study of blood T cell repertoires in COVID-19. Sequencing used immunoSEQ multiplex PCR; TCRdb keeps in-frame clones, though not all of them. The sample contains tens of thousands of clones, 85% of which appear only once. The sample comprised peripheral blood. The receptors were sampled from a human donor in a cohort sampled during active COVID-19.

This clone was seen only a few times. This sample includes further DNA sequences coding for the same CDR3. The rearrangement uses TRBV20-1 and TRBJ2-7; 7 bases align to TRBD2. From germline, CDR1 is DFQATT and CDR2 SNEGSKA (reference sequence). The CDR3 extends over 11 amino acids. V lost 4 bases to trimming and J lost 5 bases; unmatched junction nucleotides: 2. Here the CDR3 DNA reads TGCAGTGCTACTAGCGGCCACGAGCAGTACTTC. Translation gives CSATSGHEQYF.

The chain recombines TRBV7-2 with TRBJ1-1; 7 bases match TRBD1. The V and J ends lost 8 bases and 1 base, in that order; junction bases with no gene match: 4. Germline V lookup: CDR1 SGHTA, CDR2 FQGNSA. The CDR3 sequence is 13 residues long. CDR3 nucleotides: TGTGCCAGCGGGGACAGTACGAACACTGAAGCTTTCTTT. Amino acid sequence: CASGDSTNTEAFF.

The J gene is TRBJ2-1, the V gene TRBV28, with 8 bases matching TRBD1. This CDR3 is 19 amino acids long. Trimming at V came to 6 bases and at J to 8 bases, leaving 24 bases not matched to a gene. CDR1 MDHEN and CDR2 SYDVKM come from the germline V gene. CDR3 loop: CASRIRLAQRDRSLHEQFF. In nucleotides, the CDR3 is TGTGCCAGCAGAATCCGGCTCGCTCAACGGGACAGGTCCTTACATGAGCAGTTCTTC.

The rearrangement joins TRBV13 to TRBJ2-1; TRBD1 matches 8 bases. The germline CDR1 and CDR2 sequences are PRHDT and FYEKMQ (reference sequence). Trimming cost V 5 bases and J 4 bases; bases outside gene matches: 19. The CDR3 runs to 19 residues. DNA for the CDR3: TGTGCCAGCAGCAGCCAGGGGGCTACCGGGACTGAACTATACAATGAGCAGTTCTTC. This gives the protein CASSSQGATGTELYNEQFF.

The J gene is TRBJ1-2, the V gene TRBV6-1, with 9 bases fitting TRBD1. The germline gives CDR1 MNHNS, CDR2 SASEGT. There are 13 residues in the CDR3. With 2 bases clipped from V and 6 bases from J, the junction kept 1 base outside the gene matches. The CDR3 DNA follows: TGTGCCAGCAGTGAACGGACAGGGGATGGCTACACCTTC. Protein: CASSERTGDGYTF.

The rearrangement uses TRBV2 and TRBJ2-5; D uncertain. The germline V gene has CDR1 SNHLY and CDR2 FYNNEI. Trimming removed 4 bases from V and 4 bases from J, with 4 bases in between. The CDR3 contains 11 residues. CDR3 residues: CASSGLETQYF. The CDR3 DNA follows: TGTGCCAGCAGTGGACTAGAGACCCAGTACTTC.

The chain is built from TRBV7-9 and TRBJ2-2, with D possibly matching TRBD2 (6 bases). The CDR3 extends over 15 amino acids. The germline gives CDR1 SEHNR, CDR2 FQNEAQ (reference sequence). V was trimmed by 3 bases and J by 1 base, leaving 9 bases between them. Here the CDR3 reads CASSLRRVNTGELFF. CDR3 sequence (DNA): TGTGCCAGCAGCTTGCGGAGGGTGAACACCGGGGAGCTGTTTTTT.

V usage is TRBV7-6 and J usage is TRBJ2-7, with D tentatively TRBD2 (6 bases). The length of the CDR3 is 15 residues. The V gene's germline CDR1 is SGHVS and CDR2 FNYEAQ. V lost 0 bases, J lost 3 bases, and 12 bases lay in between. CDR3 DNA sequence: TGTGCCAGCAGCTTAGCAGCGGGTTTCGGCTACGAGCAGTACTTC. This gives the protein CASSLAAGFGYEQYF. Looking up the rest from reference TRBV7-6 and TRBJ2-7 gives the full variable domain: GAGVSQSPRYKVTKRGQDVALRCDPISGHVSLYWYRQALGQGPEFLTYFNYEAQQDKSGLPNDRFSAERPEGSISTLTIQRTEQRDSAMYRCASSLAAGFGYEQYFGPGTRLTVT.

This chain connects TRBV24-1 to TRBJ2-1, with TRBD2 matching 13 bases. Losses at the gene ends were 4 bases for V and 5 bases for J; bases not matched to a gene: 4. Germline CDR1 and CDR2: KGHDR and SFDVKD. This CDR3 spans 16 amino acids. The CDR3 bases are TGTGCCACCAGTGACCCGACTAGCGGGAGGAACAATGAGCAGTTCTTC. Protein product: CATSDPTSGRNNEQFF.

This clone was counted only a few times. The chain has TRBV4-1 and TRBJ1-2, with TRBD1 matching over 10 bases. V was pared by 1 base and J by 4 bases, with 6 bases of the junction left unmatched. Germline CDR1 MGHRA, CDR2 YSYEKL. The CDR3 totals 16 residues. CDR3 region: CASSQGGTGAPYGYTF. In DNA, the CDR3 is TGCGCCAGCAGCCAAGGCGGGACAGGGGCCCCCTATGGCTACACCTTC.

DNA for the CDR3: TGCGCCATCAGCAATCCTAGCGGGAGGGCCTCAGATACGCAGTATTTT. Translating gives CAISNPSGRASDTQYF. The V and J genes are TRBV10-2 and TRBJ2-3, with TRBD2 matching 12 bases. Germline V lookup: CDR1 WSHSY, CDR2 SAAADI. The CDR3 is made up of 16 amino acids. The V gene end was trimmed by 10 bases and the J gene end by 4 bases; junction bases not matched to a gene: 12.

The chain links TRBV29-1 to TRBJ2-2; D ambiguous. Germline values: CDR1 SQVTM, CDR2 ANQGSEA. This CDR3 region has 13 residues. Trimming pared 4 bases from V and 4 bases from J, leaving 10 bases between. The CDR3 spells CSVVATVTGELFF. CDR3 nucleotide sequence: TGCAGCGTTGTAGCCACCGTCACCGGGGAGCTGTTTTTT.

V gene TRBV30 combines with J gene TRBJ2-3; D gene unclear. V lost 2 bases and J lost 0, with 3 bases in between. The CDR3 contains 12 residues. Germline V gene data show CDR1 as GTSNPN and CDR2 as SVGIG (reference sequence). The CDR3 here is CAWSLSTDTQYF. The CDR3 coding sequence is TGTGCCTGGAGTCTTAGCACAGATACGCAGTATTTT.

This chain joins TRBV28 and TRBJ2-7, with D possibly TRBD2 on 5 matching bases. Deletions cut 1 base from V and 3 bases from J, with 10 bases between. Germline V gives CDR1 MDHEN, CDR2 SYDVKM. The CDR3 sequence is 14 residues long. CDR3 nucleotides: TGTGCCAGCAGTTTATATGACCGGGACTACGAGCAGTACTTC. This encodes CASSLYDRDYEQYF.

This clone was found a few times. V and J are TRBV5-1 and TRBJ1-4; tentative D call: TRBD1 (6 bases). Germline V gene sequence: CDR1 SGHRS, CDR2 YFSETQ. V shed 7 bases and J shed 0 bases, with 10 bases lying between them. This CDR3 contains 14 residues. CDR3 nucleotide sequence: TGCGCCAGCCGAGGACAGTCAACTAATGAAAAACTGTTTTTT. Translation: CASRGQSTNEKLFF. Looking up the rest from reference TRBV5-1 and TRBJ1-4 gives the full variable domain: KAGVTQTPRYLIKTRGQQVTLSCSPISGHRSVSWYQQTPGQGLQFLFEYFSETQRNKGNFPGRFSGRQFSNSRSEMNVSTLELGDSALYLCASRGQSTNEKLFFGSGTQLSVL.

Turning to this clone: A junction boundary mismatches the germline segment, possibly from a read error. J is TRBJ2-2 and V is TRBV12-5, with no clear D. The CDR3 runs to 12 residues. Looked up from germline, CDR1 is LGHNT and CDR2 is FRNRAP. Written as DNA, the CDR3 is TGTGCTAGTGGTTCCCCCCCCGGTGAGCTGTTTTTT. Amino acid sequence: CASGSPPGELFF.

The chain is built from TRBV28 and TRBJ2-1; 7 bases match TRBD2. This CDR3 spans 17 amino acids. Losses at the gene ends were 6 bases for V and 2 bases for J; bases not matched to a gene: 13. From germline, CDR1 is MDHEN and CDR2 SYDVKM. The CDR3 loop reads CASSLTSLRGAYNEQFF. CDR3 sequence (DNA): TGTGCCAGCAGCCTGACTAGCCTGAGAGGGGCCTACAATGAGCAGTTCTTC.

The rearrangement joins TRBV2 to TRBJ2-1, with 8 bases lining up with TRBD1. The CDR3 runs 13 residues. In germline, CDR1 is SNHLY, CDR2 FYNNEI. V lost 9 bases and J lost 5; bases outside the gene matches: 6. CDR3 in amino acids: CASRQGRHNEQFF. For the CDR3, the DNA is TGTGCCAGTAGACAGGGGCGGCACAATGAGCAGTTCTTC.

The V gene is TRBV28, the J gene TRBJ2-1; 8 nucleotides line up with TRBD1. This CDR3 has 13 amino acids. Germline loops: CDR1 MDHEN, CDR2 SYDVKM. V dropped 6 bases and J dropped 13; count of bases not matched to a gene: 11. DNA for the CDR3: TGTGCCAGCAGCTCGGGACAGGCCATTCCCCAGTTCTTC. Its translation: CASSSGQAIPQFF. The full variable domain, in which reference TRBV28 and TRBJ2-1 provide the parts outside the CDR3, is DVKVTQSSRYLVKRTGEKVFLECVQDMDHENMFWYRQDPGLGLRLIYFSYDVKMKEKGDIPEGYSVSREKKERFSLILESASTNQTSMYLCASSSGQAIPQFFGPGTRLTVL.

The V gene is TRBV4-1, the J gene TRBJ1-4; TRBD1 might be the D (5 bases). V lost 1 base to trimming and J lost 7 bases, with 13 bases between them. Germline V gene lookup returns CDR1 MGHRA and CDR2 YSYEKL. The CDR3 is 15 amino acids. The CDR3 nucleotides read TGCGCCAGCAGCCAAGGGCCAGGGCTGGTTGAAAAACTGTTTTTT. This sequence encodes CASSQGPGLVEKLFF.